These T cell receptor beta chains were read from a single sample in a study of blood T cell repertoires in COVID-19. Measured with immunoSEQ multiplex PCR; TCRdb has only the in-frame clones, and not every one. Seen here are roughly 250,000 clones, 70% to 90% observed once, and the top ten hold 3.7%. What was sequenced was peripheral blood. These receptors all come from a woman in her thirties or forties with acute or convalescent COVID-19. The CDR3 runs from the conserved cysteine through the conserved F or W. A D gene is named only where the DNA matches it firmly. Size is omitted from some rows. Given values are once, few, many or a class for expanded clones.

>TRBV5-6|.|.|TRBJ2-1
TGTGCCAGCAGCTTGGTAGCAACCCAAGCTGGGAATGAGCAGTTCTTC
CASSLVATQAGNEQFF
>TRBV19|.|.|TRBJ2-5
TGTGCCAGTAGTAGGATCACAGGGATGGAGGAGACCCAGTACTTC
CASSRITGMEETQYF
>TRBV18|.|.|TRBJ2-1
TGTGCCAGCTCACCAGTGCCCGCGGGCCATGAGCAGTTCTTC
CASSPVPAGHEQFF
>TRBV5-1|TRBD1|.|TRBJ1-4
TGCGCCAGCAGCCAAAGAGGGGGCGGGCGCGCAACTAATGAAAAACTGTTTTTT
CASSQRGGGRATNEKLFF
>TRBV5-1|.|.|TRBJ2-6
TGCGCCAGCAGCTGGGACATCTCTGGGGCCAACGTCCTGACTTTC
CASSWDISGANVLTF
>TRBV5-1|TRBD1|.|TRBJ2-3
TGCGCCAGCGCGCTAGCCAGGGGGCAGGTGGTAGATACGCAGTATTTT
CASALARGQVVDTQYF
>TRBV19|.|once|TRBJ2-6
TGTGCCAGTAGTATAAGTAGCTCTGGGGCCAACGTCCTGACTTTC
CASSISSSGANVLTF
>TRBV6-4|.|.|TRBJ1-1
TGTGCCAGCAGTGACTCGATGCATACCCTGGCTACTGAAGCTTTCTTT
CASSDSMHTLATEAFF
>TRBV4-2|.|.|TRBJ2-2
TGTGCCAGCAGACCCCAGGTAGGACTCTCGAACACCGGGGAGCTGTTTTTT
CASRPQVGLSNTGELFF
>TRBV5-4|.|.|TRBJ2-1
TGTGCCAGCAGCCCGGCGGGGGCCTCGTCCTACAATGAGCAGTTCTTC
CASSPAGASSYNEQFF
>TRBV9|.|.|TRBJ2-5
TGTGCCAGCAGCGTACTTAGCCGGCCCGAGACCCAGTACTTC
CASSVLSRPETQYF
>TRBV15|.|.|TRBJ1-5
TGTGCCACCAGCCACCGGTGGTACGGCAATCAGCCCCAGCATTTT
CATSHRWYGNQPQHF
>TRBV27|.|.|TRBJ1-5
TGTGCCAGCAGTTTAGCGGGGAGCAATCAGCCCCAGCATTTT
CASSLAGSNQPQHF
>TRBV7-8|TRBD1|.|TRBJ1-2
TGTGCCAGCAGCTTCTTTGTAGTGAGGACAGGGGACGACCCCTTACCCTATGGCTACACCTTC
CASSFFVVRTGDDPLPYGYTF
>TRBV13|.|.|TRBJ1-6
TGTGCCAGCAGCCTGTCGCGGGGGAGCTCCTATAATTCACCCCTCCACTTT
CASSLSRGSSYNSPLHF
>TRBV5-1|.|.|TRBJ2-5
TGCGCCAGCAGTAAACTTAGCCAAGAGACCCAGTACTTC
CASSKLSQETQYF
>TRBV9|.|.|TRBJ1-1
TGTGCCAGCAGCCCGCGTAGAGGGGGGGGGAACACTGAAGCTTTCTTT
CASSPRRGGGNTEAFF
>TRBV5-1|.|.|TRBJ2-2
TGCGCCAGCAGCGCGTCAGGGGCAGCGAACACCGGGGAGCTGTTTTTT
CASSASGAANTGELFF
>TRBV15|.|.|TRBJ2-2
TGTGCCACCAGCAGAGTCCTTACCGGGGAGCTGTTTTTT
CATSRVLTGELFF
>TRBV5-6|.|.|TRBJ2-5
TGTGCCAGCAGCTTAGTGGGTTGGCAGCAAGGGAGAAGAGAGACCCAGTACTTC
CASSLVGWQQGRRETQYF
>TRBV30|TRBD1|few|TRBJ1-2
TGTGCCTGGAGCGACAGGGGCCGGGGCTACACCTTC
CAWSDRGRGYTF
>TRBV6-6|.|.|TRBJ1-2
TGTACCACTAAGTTCCCAGGGGCTGTAAGCGGCTACACCTTC
CTTKFPGAVSGYTF
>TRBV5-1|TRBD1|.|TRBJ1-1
TGCGCCAGCAGCTCGGGGACAGCGAACACTGAAGCTTTCTTT
CASSSGTANTEAFF
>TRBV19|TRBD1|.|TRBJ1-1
TGTGCCAGTAGTTCCCGGACAGGGACCATGAACACTGAAGCTTTCTTT
CASSSRTGTMNTEAFF
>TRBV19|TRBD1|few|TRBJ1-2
TGTGCCAGTAGTTCAACCGGGACAGGGGTACGTGGCTACACCTTC
CASSSTGTGVRGYTF
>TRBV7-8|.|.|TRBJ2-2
TGTGCCAGCACCCCGACAGTGACCGGGGAGCTGTTTTTT
CASTPTVTGELFF
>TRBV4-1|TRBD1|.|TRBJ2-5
TGCGCCAGCAGCCACCTAGGGACAGGGGAGGGAGAGACCCAGTACTTC
CASSHLGTGEGETQYF
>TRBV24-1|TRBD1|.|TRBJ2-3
TGTGCCACCAGTTACCCACAGGGGGCAGATACGCAGTATTTT
CATSYPQGADTQYF
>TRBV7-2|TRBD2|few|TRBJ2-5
TGTGCCAGCAGCTTAGGAGCGGGGCGCTCCCAAGAGACCCAGTACTTC
CASSLGAGRSQETQYF
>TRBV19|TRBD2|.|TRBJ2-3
TGTGCCAGTAATACGATAGCGGGGGGGAGCACAGATACGCAGTATTTT
CASNTIAGGSTDTQYF
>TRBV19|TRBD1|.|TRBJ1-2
TGTGCCAGTAGTATTCAGGGGGTGTCCGTCTATGGCTACACCTTC
CASSIQGVSVYGYTF
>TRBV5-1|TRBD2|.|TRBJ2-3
TGCGCCAGCAGCTTGGCCGCTAGCGGGGACACAGATACGCAGTATTTT
CASSLAASGDTDTQYF
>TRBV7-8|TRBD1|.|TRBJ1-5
TGTGCCAGCAGCATACGACAGGGGTATCAGCCCCAGCATTTT
CASSIRQGYQPQHF
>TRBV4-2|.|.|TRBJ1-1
TGTGCCAGCAGCCAAGTGGGTGGGGAGGGCACTGAAGCTTTCTTT
CASSQVGGEGTEAFF
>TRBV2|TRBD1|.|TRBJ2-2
TGTGCCAGCTCGGGACAGGATATATGGTCGGGGGAGCTGTTTTTT
CASSGQDIWSGELFF
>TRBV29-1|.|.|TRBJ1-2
TGCAGCGTTCGGGGGGGCGGCTACACCTTC
CSVRGGGYTF
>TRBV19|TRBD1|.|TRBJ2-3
TGTGCCAGTAGTATTCGGACAGGGGAAAAAGATACGCAGTATTTT
CASSIRTGEKDTQYF
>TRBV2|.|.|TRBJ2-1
TGTGCCAGCAGTGAAGCGGGGGCGGGCTACAATGAGCAGTTCTTC
CASSEAGAGYNEQFF